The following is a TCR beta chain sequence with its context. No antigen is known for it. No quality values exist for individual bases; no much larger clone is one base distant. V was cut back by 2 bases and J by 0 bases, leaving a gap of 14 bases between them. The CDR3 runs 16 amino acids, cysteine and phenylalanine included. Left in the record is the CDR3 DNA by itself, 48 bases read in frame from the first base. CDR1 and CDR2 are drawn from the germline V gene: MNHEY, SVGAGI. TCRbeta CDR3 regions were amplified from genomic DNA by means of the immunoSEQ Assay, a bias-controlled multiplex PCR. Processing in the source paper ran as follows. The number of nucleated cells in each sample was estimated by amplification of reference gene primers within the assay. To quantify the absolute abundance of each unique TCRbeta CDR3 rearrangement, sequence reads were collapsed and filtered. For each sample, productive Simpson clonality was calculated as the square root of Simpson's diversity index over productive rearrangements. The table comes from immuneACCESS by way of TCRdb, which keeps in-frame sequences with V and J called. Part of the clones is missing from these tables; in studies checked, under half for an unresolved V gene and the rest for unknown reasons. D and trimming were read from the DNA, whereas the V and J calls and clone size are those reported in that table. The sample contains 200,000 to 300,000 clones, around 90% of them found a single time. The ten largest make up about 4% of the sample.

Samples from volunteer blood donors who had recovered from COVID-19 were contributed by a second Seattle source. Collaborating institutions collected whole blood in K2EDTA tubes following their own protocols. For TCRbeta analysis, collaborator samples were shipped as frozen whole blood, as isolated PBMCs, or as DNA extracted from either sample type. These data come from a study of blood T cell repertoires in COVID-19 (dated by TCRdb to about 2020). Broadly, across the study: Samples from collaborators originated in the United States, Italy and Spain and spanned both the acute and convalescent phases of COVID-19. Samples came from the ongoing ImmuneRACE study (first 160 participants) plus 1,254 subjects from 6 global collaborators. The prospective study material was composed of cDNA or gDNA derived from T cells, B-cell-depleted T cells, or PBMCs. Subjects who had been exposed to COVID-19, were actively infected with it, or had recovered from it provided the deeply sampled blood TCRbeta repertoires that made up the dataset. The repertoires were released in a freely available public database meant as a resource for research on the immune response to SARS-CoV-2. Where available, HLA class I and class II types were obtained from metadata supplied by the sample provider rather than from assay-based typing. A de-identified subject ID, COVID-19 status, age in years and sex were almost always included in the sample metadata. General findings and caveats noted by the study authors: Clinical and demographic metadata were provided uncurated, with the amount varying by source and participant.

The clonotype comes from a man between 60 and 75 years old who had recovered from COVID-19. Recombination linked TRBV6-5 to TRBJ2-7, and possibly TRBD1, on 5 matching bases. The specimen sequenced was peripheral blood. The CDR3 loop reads CASSYGMDTYSYEQYF. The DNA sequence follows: TGTGCCAGCAGTTACGGGATGGACACGTACTCCTACGAGCAGTACTTC.